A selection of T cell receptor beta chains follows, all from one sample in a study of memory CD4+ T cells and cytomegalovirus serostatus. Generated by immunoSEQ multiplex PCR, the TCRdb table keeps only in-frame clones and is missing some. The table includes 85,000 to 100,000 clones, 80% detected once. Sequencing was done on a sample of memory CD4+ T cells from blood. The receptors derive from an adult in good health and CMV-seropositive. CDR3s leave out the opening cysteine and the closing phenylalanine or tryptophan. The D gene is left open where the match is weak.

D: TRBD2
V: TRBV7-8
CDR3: ASSWTLVPAGGRGTGELF

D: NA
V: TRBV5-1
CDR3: ASSPDRSNQPQH

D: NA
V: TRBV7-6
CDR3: ASSFRMGEKLF

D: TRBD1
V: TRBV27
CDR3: ASRTLQGAYGELF

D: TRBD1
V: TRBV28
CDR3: ASSSGQNYGYT

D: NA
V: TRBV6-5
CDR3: ASRQQGTDTQY

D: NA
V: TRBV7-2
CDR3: ASSLDSGPWF

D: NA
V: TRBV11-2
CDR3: ASSLERNTEAF

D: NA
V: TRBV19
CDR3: ASSTTGPIGNQPQH

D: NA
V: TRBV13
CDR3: ASSFGARTDTQY

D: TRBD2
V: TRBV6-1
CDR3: ASRRAGGLEETQY

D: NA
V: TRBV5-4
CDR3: ASSLATGEQY

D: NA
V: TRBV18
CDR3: ASSPGGRTEAF

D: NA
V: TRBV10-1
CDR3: ASSESWGLDTEAF

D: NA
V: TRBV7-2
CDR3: ASSLDGSWRYT

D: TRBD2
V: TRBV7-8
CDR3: ASSIGTSGSLDTQY

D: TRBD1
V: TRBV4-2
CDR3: ASSPTGPDTQY

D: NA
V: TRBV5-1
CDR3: ASIGGNNGELF

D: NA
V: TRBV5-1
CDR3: ASSFQGVVNEQY

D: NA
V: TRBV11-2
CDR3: ASSLDPNYGYT

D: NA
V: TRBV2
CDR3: ASRADTTDTQY

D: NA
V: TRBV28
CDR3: ASGGEGVGRTEAF

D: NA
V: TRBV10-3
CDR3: AISGLGVGRSGNTIY

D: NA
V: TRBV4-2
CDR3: ASSPEEGTAYNEQF

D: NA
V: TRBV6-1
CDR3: ASSEYSPSKNIQY

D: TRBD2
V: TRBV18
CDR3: ASSPRLAYSTDTQY

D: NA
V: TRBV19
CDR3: ASSIGQHTDTQY

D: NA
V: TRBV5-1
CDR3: ASSSDGPYNEQF

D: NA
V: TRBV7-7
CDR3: ASSLDVAAETQY

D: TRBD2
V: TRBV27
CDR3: ASSSGGAAYNEQF

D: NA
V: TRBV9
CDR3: ASSQSVNDWKLF

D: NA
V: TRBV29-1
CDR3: SVEGVNTGELF

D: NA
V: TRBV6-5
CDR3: ASSERSVQD

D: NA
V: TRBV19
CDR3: ASSIEMNQPQH

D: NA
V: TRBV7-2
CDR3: ASSLGAGLFYT

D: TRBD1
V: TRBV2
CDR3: ASRWGTANTGELF

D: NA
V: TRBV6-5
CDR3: ASNRGRGYTGELF

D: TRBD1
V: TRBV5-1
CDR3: ASSLGGTGQRDGYT

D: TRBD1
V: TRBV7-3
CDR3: ASSPFTGGEQY

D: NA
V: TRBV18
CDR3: ASSPTGQSFFTYNEQF

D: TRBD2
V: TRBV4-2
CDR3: ASSQKTSSGSGQY

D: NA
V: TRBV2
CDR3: ASSEAGQAYGYT

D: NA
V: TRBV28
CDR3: ASSLWGRTSRSEAF

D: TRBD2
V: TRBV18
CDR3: ASLNQLELAGWNNEQF

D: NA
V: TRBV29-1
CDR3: SERGTNYGYT

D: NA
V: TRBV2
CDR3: ASSEISGTGNQPQH

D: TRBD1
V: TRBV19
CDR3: ASSRSTGGNQPQH

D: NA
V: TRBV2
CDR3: ASKPGTYTEAF